Listed below are T cell receptor beta chains from one sample, sequenced in a study of human T cells and chemical hapten exposure. TCRdb called the RACE reads again in MiXCR, with one record for every CDR3 protein. This table has tens of thousands of distinct CDR3 sequences, around a third appearing once. The sample consisted of whole blood, taken in connection with sensitization to the hapten diphenylcyclopropenone (DPC). The receptors were sampled from a man aged 35-49 years with alopecia areata. Some clones in this sample may be carry-over from other donors' samples. Each CDR3 is given with its conserved first and last residue. The D gene is left open where the match is weak. Rows give clone size only sometimes, using once, few, many, or a class for an expanded clone.

TRBV11-2,TRBJ2-5,-,-,CASSWRLTQYF,TGTGCCAGCAGCTGGCGTCTAACCCAGTACTTC
TRBV20-1,TRBJ2-3,few,TRBD2,CSARSPGLAGADTQYF,TGCAGTGCTAGATCCCCGGGACTAGCGGGAGCAGATACGCAGTATTTT
TRBV28,TRBJ1-1,-,-,CASSSDRDTNF,TGTGCCAGCAGTTCAGACCGGGACACCAATTTT
TRBV7-9,TRBJ2-1,-,TRBD1,CASSLRMTGSYNEQFF,TGTGCCAGCAGCTTACGTATGACAGGGAGTTACAATGAGCAGTTCTTC
TRBV4-2,TRBJ2-7,-,TRBD2,CASSQTLAALREQYF,TGTGCCAGCAGCCAAACCCTAGCGGCCCTTCGGGAGCAGTACTTC
TRBV20-1,TRBJ2-1,-,TRBD2,CSARDPGLAFNEQFF,TGCAGTGCTAGAGATCCGGGACTAGCGTTCAATGAGCAGTTCTTC
TRBV12-3/TRBV12-4,TRBJ2-1,-,-,CASSPLNRDEQFF,TGTGCCAGCAGTCCCCTAAATAGAGATGAGCAGTTCTTC
TRBV6-6,TRBJ2-1,few,TRBD2,CASSNRLAGVSYNEQFF,TGTGCCAGCAGTAACCGCCTAGCGGGAGTATCCTACAATGAGCAGTTCTTC
TRBV5-4,TRBJ2-3,-,-,CASSETASTDTQYF,TGTGCCAGCAGCGAGACAGCGAGCACAGATACGCAGTATTTT
TRBV9,TRBJ2-7,-,-,CASSVEGASSYEQYF,TGTGCCAGCAGCGTAGAAGGGGCCTCCTCCTACGAGCAGTACTTC
TRBV5-4,TRBJ2-7,once,TRBD1,CASSSQQGHEQYF,TGTGCCAGCAGCTCGCAACAGGGGCACGAGCAGTACTTC
TRBV28,TRBJ2-4,-,-,CASSLGGHIQYF,TGTGCCAGCAGTTTAGGCGGGCACATTCAGTACTTC
TRBV12-3/TRBV12-4,TRBJ2-4,-,-,CASSFWGVSKNIQYF,TGTGCCAGCAGTTTCTGGGGGGTATCCAAAAACATTCAGTACTTC